Each of the 17 T cell receptor beta chains below was sequenced from the same sample in a study of shared clonotypes between healthy human individuals. The assay was immunoSEQ multiplex PCR, and TCRdb's table has in-frame clones only and misses some. Altogether over 2 million clones are present, approximately 94% being singletons, with the ten largest covering 1.1%. CD45RO negativity and positive selection for CCR7 defined naive CD8 cells, a population that excluded terminally differentiated effector memory CD45RA+ cells. Material: naive CD8+ T cells sorted from blood. These receptor sequences come from a man aged 18 to 30 in good health.

This clone was counted once. The chain uses TRBV5-6 and TRBJ2-1, with D tentatively TRBD1 (5 bases). The V gene lost 2 bases and the J gene lost 9 bases, with 15 bases spanning the gap. Per germline, CDR1 SGHDT and CDR2 YYEEEE. The CDR3 length is 14 residues. Written as DNA, the CDR3 is TGTGCCAGCAGCTTCTCCTGGGGCGTTTTTGAGCAGTTCTTC. It encodes CASSFSWGVFEQFF.

V is TRBV19 and J is TRBJ2-7; D could derive from TRBD1 or TRBD2 (6 bases each). CDR3 length equals 14 residues. The germline V gene encodes CDR1 LNHDA and CDR2 SQIVND (reference sequence). V lost 6 bases to trimming and J lost 4 bases, with 16 bases between them. Written as DNA, the CDR3 is TGTGCCAGTAGCCCCTCCTCGGGGGCATACGAGCAGTACTTC. Its protein is CASSPSSGAYEQYF.

V and J are TRBV4-3 and TRBJ2-7; D is possibly TRBD2 (6 bases). The CDR3 is made up of 16 amino acids. Deletions cut 3 bases from V and 2 bases from J, with 17 bases between. CDR1 is LGHNA and CDR2 is YSLEER in the germline V gene. The CDR3, as DNA: TGCGCCAGCAGCCAGGCCTGGGACTGGCCGACCTACGAGCAGTACTTC. Residues: CASSQAWDWPTYEQYF.

Regarding this clone: Other nucleotide sequences in the sample specify the same CDR3. The genes are TRBV6-5 and TRBJ2-3; 10 bases are a match to TRBD2. Germline CDR1 reads MNHEY; CDR2 reads SVGAGI. The CDR3 spans 15 residues. Trimming cost V 7 bases and J 1 base; bases outside gene matches: 5. The DNA for the CDR3 is TGTGCCAGCACAGGCCTAGCGGGGGGCACAGATACGCAGTATTTT. Protein product: CASTGLAGGTDTQYF.

Comment on this clone: The same CDR3 arises from other DNA sequences in this sample as well. J is TRBJ2-7 and V is TRBV30; possibly TRBD1 or TRBD2 for D (6 bases each). V lost 0 bases and J 7 bases, leaving 7 bases between the germline ends. The CDR3 covers 11 residues. CDR1 GTSNPN and CDR2 SVGIG come from the germline V gene (reference sequence). CDR3 nucleotides: TGTGCCTGGAGTGTAGGGGGGGAGCAGTACTTC. It is translated as CAWSVGGEQYF.

The V and J genes are TRBV15 and TRBJ1-5, with D uncertain. Germline loops: CDR1 LNHNV, CDR2 YYDKDF (reference sequence). Trimming pared 1 base from V and 4 bases from J, leaving 5 bases between. The CDR3 covers 13 residues. The CDR3 loop reads CATSRGLNQPQHF. As DNA, the CDR3 is TGTGCCACCAGCAGAGGACTAAATCAGCCCCAGCATTTT.

The V gene is TRBV20-1, the J gene TRBJ2-2; possibly TRBD2 for D (5 bases). Trimming stripped 5 bases from V and 7 bases from J, with 8 bases between. CDR1 and CDR2 from the germline V gene are DFQATT and SNEGSKA (reference sequence). The CDR3 has 11 residues. The CDR3 DNA reads TGCAGTGCTCCACGGGGCGGGGAGCTGTTTTTT. It yields the protein CSAPRGGELFF.

V is TRBV28 and J is TRBJ1-2; no reliable D call. Germline CDR1 MDHEN, CDR2 SYDVKM. This CDR3 has 13 amino acids. V lost 7 bases to trimming and J lost 8 bases, with 17 bases between them. The CDR3 sequence is CASTPGEGDGYTF. The CDR3 nucleotides are TGTGCCAGCACCCCCGGAGAAGGCGACGGCTACACCTTC.

The rearrangement uses TRBV28 and TRBJ2-7; TRBD1 aligns across 7 bases. Germline V gene data show CDR1 as MDHEN and CDR2 as SYDVKM. The CDR3 consists of 14 residues. V lost 5 bases, J lost 2 bases, and 6 bases stayed unmatched. The chain's CDR3 is CASSLGQETYEQYF. In DNA form, the CDR3 reads TGTGCCAGCAGTCTCGGACAGGAAACCTACGAGCAGTACTTC. Using reference TRBV28 and TRBJ2-7 for the parts outside the CDR3, the full variable domain is DVKVTQSSRYLVKRTGEKVFLECVQDMDHENMFWYRQDPGLGLRLIYFSYDVKMKEKGDIPEGYSVSREKKERFSLILESASTNQTSMYLCASSLGQETYEQYFGPGTRLTVT.

Concerning this clone itself: In the same sample, other DNA sequences code for this CDR3. This chain uses TRBV5-1 with TRBJ2-7, with 8 bases matching TRBD1. The CDR3 loop spans 15 amino acids. Germline V gene lookup returns CDR1 SGHRS and CDR2 YFSETQ. J gave up 0 bases and V 4 bases, and 6 bases lay outside the gene matches. The CDR3 DNA is TGCGCCAGCAGCCCGGGACAGGAGCTCTCCTACGAGCAGTACTTC. It codes for CASSPGQELSYEQYF.

The rearrangement uses TRBV4-1 and TRBJ1-6; D might be TRBD1 (5 bases). V lost 2 bases and J lost 8, with 19 bases in between. Germline V gene lookup returns CDR1 MGHRA and CDR2 YSYEKL. The CDR3 sequence is 17 residues long. The chain's CDR3 is CASSQFPPGPRDSPLHF. CDR3 nucleotide sequence: TGCGCCAGCAGCCAATTCCCTCCGGGACCTCGGGATTCACCCCTCCACTTT.

The genes are TRBV7-3 and TRBJ2-1, with D tentatively TRBD1 or TRBD2 (6 bases each). Trimming took 2 bases from V and 7 from J, leaving 18 bases between them. From germline, CDR1 is SGHTA and CDR2 FQGTGA. CDR3 size: 16 residues. This CDR3 reads CASSLRGGGERNEQFF. The CDR3 DNA reads TGTGCCAGCAGCTTACGAGGAGGGGGAGAAAGAAATGAGCAGTTCTTC. The whole variable domain, filled in from reference TRBV7-3 and TRBJ2-1, reads GAGVSQTPSNKVTEKGKYVELRCDPISGHTALYWYRQSLGQGPEFLIYFQGTGAADDSGLPNDRFFAVRPEGSVSTLKIQRTERGDSAVYLCASSLRGGGERNEQFFGPGTRLTVL.

CDR3 sequence reads: CASSLGPGDSSYEQYF. The CDR3 bases are TGTGCCAGCAGTTTGGGGCCAGGGGATAGCTCCTACGAGCAGTACTTC. This sequence joins TRBV6-5 and TRBJ2-7, with D perhaps matching TRBD1 (6 bases). V lost 4 bases to trimming and J lost 0 bases, with 16 bases between them. Germline CDR1 MNHEY, CDR2 SVGAGI. The CDR3 has 16 amino acids.

This rearrangement joins TRBV27 to TRBJ2-5, with D hard to call. The CDR3 consists of 12 residues. Trimming cost V 1 base and J 4 bases, with 4 bases left between them. CDR1 and CDR2 from the germline V gene are MNHEY and SMNVEV (reference sequence). The CDR3 is CASSLFLETQYF. CDR3 nucleotide sequence: TGTGCCAGCAGTTTATTTCTAGAGACCCAGTACTTC.

The V and J genes are TRBV10-2 and TRBJ2-6, with 7 bases fitting TRBD2. The CDR3 consists of 18 residues. V trimming: 4 bases; J trimming: 0 bases; junction bases outside the gene matches: 9. Germline assignment: CDR1 WSHSY and CDR2 SAAADI. In nucleotides, the CDR3 is TGCGCCAGCAGTGCTCCGGGACTACCCTCCTCTGGGGCCAACGTCCTGACTTTC. Amino acids: CASSAPGLPSSGANVLTF.

V and J are TRBV10-3 and TRBJ2-7; the D gene is possibly TRBD1 (5 bases). The CDR3 contains 11 residues. The germline CDR1 and CDR2 sequences are ENHRY and SYGVKD. Deletions cut 8 bases from V and 6 bases from J, with 11 bases between. DNA of the CDR3: TGTGCCATCGGGGCTGGGGCCGAGCAGTACTTC. Its protein product is CAIGAGAEQYF.

The CDR3 sequence: CASSDQLIENTGELFF. The CDR3 nucleotides read TGTGCCAGCAGTGATCAACTTATAGAGAACACCGGGGAGCTGTTTTTT. V and J are TRBV6-1 and TRBJ2-2, with D unclear. Looked up from germline, CDR1 is MNHNS and CDR2 is SASEGT. V was pared by 3 bases and J by 1 base, with 12 bases between. There are 16 residues in the CDR3.